Here is one T cell receptor (beta chain) with its context. Its specificity is unknown. 60 Vbeta and 13 Jbeta primers were used in PCR. Original methodology: As a later analysis found, there were approximately 80 million unique TCR beta chains, of which roughly 11 million were shared. Measured with immunoSEQ multiplex PCR; TCRdb has only the in-frame clones, and not every one. The V and J calls and clone size were taken over from that table, and D and trimming were inferred from the DNA. The sample lists over 110,000 clones, 80% occurring once. These data are taken from a study of cytomegalovirus exposure and HLA in healthy donors. Study-level findings and limits: Using the classifier, cytomegalovirus status was reportedly diagnosed with high specificity and sensitivity.

Material for sequencing was PBMCs. This TCR derives from a man aged 35-49 years in good health and CMV-seronegative.

The CDR3, as DNA: TGCAGCGTCGACAGGGGGCAGTCCTACGAGCAGTACTTC. It translates to CSVDRGQSYEQYF. The chain recombines TRBV29-1 with TRBJ2-7, with 10 nucleotides matching TRBD1. Germline-derived CDR1 and CDR2 are SQVTM and ANQGSEA. Trimming cost V 6 bases and J 1 base; bases outside gene matches: 3. CDR3 length: 13 residues.